Included here is one T cell receptor beta chain sequence, with context. Cells sorted as Tregs were CD4+, CD25+ and CD127-/low. TCRdb itself ran the 5' RACE reads through MiXCR, one entry per CDR3 protein. The data hold thousands of distinct CDR3 sequences, with less than 55% observed a single time. Germline V gene sequence: CDR1 ENHRY, CDR2 SYGVKD. The CDR3 loop spans 17 amino acids. The V segment lost 3 bases and the J segment 0 bases; nucleotides outside the gene matches: 8. V is TRBV10-3 and J is TRBJ2-1; TRBD2 aligns across 7 bases. Sequencing was performed on Tregs sorted from a lymph node. This clonotype was sampled from a female donor with breast cancer. CDR3 nucleotide sequence: TGTGCCATCAGTGATGGTCGGGGCGGGAGCTCCTACAATGAGCAGTTCTTC. It specifies CAISDGRGGSSYNEQFF.